This T cell receptor (beta chain) was sequenced in a study of cytomegalovirus exposure and HLA in healthy donors. Study context: The 120 validation repertoires and the 666 first-cohort repertoires shared a platform, a later analysis reported.

Only in-frame clones appear in the TCRdb table, and some are missing; sequencing was by immunoSEQ multiplex PCR. The data hold roughly 130,000 clones, with approximately 90% observed a single time. Remarks on this clone: Its cognate antigen is unknown.

Study-wide points: The finding came from a later analysis; first-cohort TCR clusters tended to co-occur in the 95 to 150 validation repertoires.

CDR1 MRHNA and CDR2 SNTAGT come from the germline V gene. The CDR3 spans 15 residues. V shed 4 bases and J 7 bases; nucleotides not matched to a gene: 9. This sequence joins TRBV6-4 and TRBJ2-1; 8 nucleotides align to TRBD1. The sequenced material came from PBMCs. The clonotype originates from a woman aged 25 to 39 in good health and CMV-seropositive. The CDR3 reads CASSGGPDRVNEQFF. CDR3 DNA sequence: TGTGCCAGCAGTGGTGGTCCGGACAGGGTAAATGAGCAGTTCTTC.